This T cell receptor (beta chain) originates from a study of T cells in Graves' hyperthyroidism and ophthalmopathy. Amplification yielded TCR beta CDR3 regions, with RNA transcripts as the source. The HTBI set primed first-round TCR CDR3 RT-PCR. MiXCR was run by TCRdb on the multiplex PCR reads, yielding one entry per CDR3 protein. The data show about 260,000 distinct CDR3 sequences, with 20% to 25% seen just once and approximately 25% held by the top ten. CDR3 size: 14 residues. V lost 0 bases to trimming and J lost 5 bases, with 11 bases between them. The germline gives CDR1 SGHTA, CDR2 FQGNSA. Study-wide results and caveats: Most thyroid clonotypes expanded above 0.001 were also detected in blood.

This clonotype was detected once. Antigen specificity is unknown. This receptor was taken from a man aged 35-49 years with Graves' hyperthyroidism that later progressed to Graves' ophthalmopathy. Sequences were obtained from blood. The rearrangement joins TRBV7-2 to TRBJ2-7; a weak D match, TRBD2 (7 bases). In DNA form, the CDR3 reads TGTGCCAGCAGCTTAGCCCCGGGGGGCAACGAGCAGTACTTC. Its translation is CASSLAPGGNEQYF.